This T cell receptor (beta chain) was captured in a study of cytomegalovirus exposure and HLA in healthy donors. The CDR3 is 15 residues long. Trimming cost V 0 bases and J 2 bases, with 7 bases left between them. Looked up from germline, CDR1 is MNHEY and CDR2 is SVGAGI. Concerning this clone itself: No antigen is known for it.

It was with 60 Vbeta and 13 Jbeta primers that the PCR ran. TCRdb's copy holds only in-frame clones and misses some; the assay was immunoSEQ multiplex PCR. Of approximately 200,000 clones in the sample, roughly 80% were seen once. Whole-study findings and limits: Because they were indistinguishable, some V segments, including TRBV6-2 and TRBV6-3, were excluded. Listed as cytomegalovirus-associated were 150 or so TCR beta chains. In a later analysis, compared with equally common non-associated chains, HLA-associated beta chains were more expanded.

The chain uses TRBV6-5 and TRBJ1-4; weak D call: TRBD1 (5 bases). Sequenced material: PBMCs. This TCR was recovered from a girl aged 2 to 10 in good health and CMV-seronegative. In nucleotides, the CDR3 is TGTGCCAGCAGTTACTCAGGGGTCACTAATGAAAAACTGTTTTTT. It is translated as CASSYSGVTNEKLFF.